Below are 11 T cell receptor beta chains sequenced from a single sample in a study of shared clonotypes between healthy human individuals. Only in-frame clones appear in the TCRdb table, and some are missing; sequencing was by immunoSEQ multiplex PCR. The sample has hundreds of thousands of clones, about two thirds seen once; the top ten hold roughly 1.8%. Material: memory CD4+ T cells sorted from blood. The subset here: CD45RA-negative fraction. These receptors were collected from a woman in her twenties or thirties in good health.

The rearrangement uses TRBV28 and TRBJ2-7, with D possibly being TRBD1 (5 bases). Trimming took off 7 bases at V and 3 bases at J, with 16 bases between the two ends. This CDR3 spans 14 amino acids. Germline V lookup: CDR1 MDHEN, CDR2 SYDVKM. Here the CDR3 reads CASNVVLGDYEQYF. Written as DNA, the CDR3 is TGTGCCAGCAATGTCGTGTTAGGGGACTACGAGCAGTACTTC.

V is TRBV14 and J is TRBJ2-7, with TRBD1 identical over 11 bases. J was trimmed by 3 bases and V by 4 bases; bases with no gene match: 5. The CDR3 is 15 amino acids. Per the germline V gene, CDR1 is SGHDN and CDR2 is FVKESK. The CDR3 protein is CASSREDRGLYEQYF. The DNA of the CDR3 is TGTGCCAGCAGCCGTGAGGACAGGGGGCTCTACGAGCAGTACTTC.

The chain combines TRBV14 with TRBJ2-5; no clear D. The J call may be in error: the DNA end matches TRBJ2-7 better. CDR1 SGHDN and CDR2 FVKESK come from the germline V gene. CDR3 length: 14 amino acids. The CDR3 region has the DNA TGTGCCAGCAGCCCGGACGCAAGCTCCTACGAGCAGTACTTC. Amino acid sequence: CASSPDASSYEQYF.

The chain employs TRBV19 and TRBJ1-5; D uncertain. The CDR3 sequence is 13 residues long. V lost 9 bases and J 2 bases, leaving 11 bases between the germline ends. Germline V gives CDR1 LNHDA, CDR2 SQIVND (reference sequence). In DNA, the CDR3 is TGTGCCAGCAGACACGGTCGCAATCAGCCCCAGCATTTT. Its protein is CASRHGRNQPQHF.

The chain recombines TRBV6-5 with TRBJ2-7; unclear D gene. The CDR3 contains 15 residues. V gave up 6 bases and J gave up 0 bases, with 15 bases separating them. CDR1 is MNHEY, CDR2 SVGAGI, per germline. CDR3 nucleotide sequence: TGTGCCAGCAGGACCTCCAGGTGGGGCTCCTACGAGCAGTACTTC. Amino acids: CASRTSRWGSYEQYF.

V gene TRBV29-1 combines with J gene TRBJ2-5; the D gene could be TRBD1 or TRBD2 (6 bases each). The J call may be in error: the DNA end matches TRBJ2-7 better. The CDR3 is 12 amino acids. Germline lookup yields CDR1 SQVTM and CDR2 ANQGSEA. CDR3: CSVGRGVHEQYF. CDR3 sequence (DNA): TGCAGCGTTGGTAGGGGGGTTCACGAGCAGTACTTC.

V usage is TRBV7-3 and J usage is TRBJ2-3; D gene ambiguous. Germline V CDR1 and CDR2: SGHTA, FQGTGA. This CDR3 has 15 amino acids. Trimming cost V 1 base and J 4 bases, with 12 bases left between them. In nucleotides, the CDR3 is TGTGCCAGCAGCTTAAGACCTGGGTCCGCAGATACGCAGTATTTT. This encodes CASSLRPGSADTQYF.

As DNA, the CDR3 is TGTGCCAGCAGCGCCGGGACTAGCGGTTACAATGAGCAGTTCTTC. Residues: CASSAGTSGYNEQFF. The chain combines TRBV9 with TRBJ2-1; 11 bases line up with TRBD2. This CDR3 region has 15 residues. The germline V gene encodes CDR1 SGDLS and CDR2 YYNGEE. V was pared by 3 bases and J by 4 bases, with 3 bases of the junction left unmatched.

The gene calls are TRBV6-5 and TRBJ1-5, with D unresolved. Germline V lookup: CDR1 MNHEY, CDR2 SVGAGI. V lost 5 bases and J lost 3, with 14 bases in between. The CDR3 is made up of 15 amino acids. The DNA for the CDR3 is TGTGCCAGCAGTCAAACCCACGGGGTCAATCAGCCCCAGCATTTT. Its translation: CASSQTHGVNQPQHF.

This clone was observed once. The chain links TRBV5-4 to TRBJ2-5; tentative D call: TRBD1 (5 bases). CDR3 length: 16 amino acids. V was pared by 4 bases and J by 5 bases, with 21 bases between. Germline V lookup: CDR1 SGHNT, CDR2 YYREEE (reference sequence). The CDR3 nucleotides read TGTGCCAGCAGCACCAAATTCGGGTCAGGGCGGGAGACCCAGTACTTC. Protein: CASSTKFGSGRETQYF.

The chain uses TRBV5-1 and TRBJ2-7, with 11 bases that match TRBD2. Germline CDR1 and CDR2: SGHRS and YFSETQ. There are 14 residues in the CDR3. Trimming took 5 bases from V and 4 from J; bases not matched to a gene: 5. For the CDR3, the DNA is TGCGCCAGCAGTTATGGGACTAGCGGATACGAGCAGTACTTC. Translated, it gives CASSYGTSGYEQYF.